The clone carrying this T cell receptor (beta chain) came up once. Its antigen is as yet unknown. The data stem from a study of cytomegalovirus exposure and HLA in healthy donors. Study in general: The early release's HLA-typed donors yielded 65 million to 85 million unique TCRs.

The PCR had 60 Vbeta and 13 Jbeta primers. Method: immunoSEQ multiplex PCR; TCRdb's copy keeps in-frame clones and lacks some. Among some 88,000 clones listed, 65% to 80% were seen once. Study outcomes and limitations: Information on immune exposure was restricted to one variable (CMV serostatus). Rarity held for most TCR sequences, but there were some public TCRs that occurred in many donors. Later analysis suggested links between common viral pathogens and several top significant clusters.

CDR1 is SNHLY, CDR2 FYNNEI, per germline. V was trimmed by 6 bases and J by 6 bases, leaving 9 bases between them. The CDR3 has 12 residues. The chain is built from TRBV2 and TRBJ1-5; perhaps TRBD1 as D (5 bases). Material: PBMCs. This clonotype originated in a young woman in good health and CMV-seropositive. CDR3 residues: CASRGGSQPQHF. In DNA, the CDR3 is TGTGCCAGCAGGGGGGGGAGTCAGCCCCAGCATTTT.